This section outlines one TCR beta chain sequence together with its context. The antigen remains unidentified. The sample comes from a study of cytomegalovirus exposure and HLA in healthy donors. Study-level findings and limits: Most likely, a cluster of highly shared sequence variants arose as a sequencing artifact. Reported performance of the classifier showed diagnosis of cytomegalovirus status with high specificity and sensitivity. There were a few CMV-associated chains whose specificity for CMV antigens was confirmed in vitro.

The CDR3 totals 13 residues. The germline V and J ends were trimmed by 4 bases and 3 bases, with 9 bases remaining between them. The germline CDR1 and CDR2 sequences are MNHNS and SASEGT. The PCR ran on 60 Vbeta and 13 Jbeta primers. Sequencing was performed with immunoSEQ multiplex PCR; in TCRdb, only in-frame clones are kept and a portion is missing. The repertoire holds about 170,000 clones, with approximately 71% as singletons. This rearrangement joins TRBV6-1 to TRBJ2-5, with a weak D call TRBD1 (6 bases). The sample taken for sequencing was PBMCs. This sequence originates from a girl aged 10-17 years in good health and CMV-seronegative. As DNA, the CDR3 is TGTGCCAGCAGTGGACAGGCCAAAGAGACCCAGTACTTC. This translates into CASSGQAKETQYF.